The 12 T cell receptor beta chains presented below share a single source sample, sequenced in a study of tumor-infiltrating lymphocytes in primary liver carcinoma. The researchers obtained blood RNA from unsorted whole blood and also extracted germline DNA. Reverse transcription of 450 to 500 ng total RNA with a constant-region primer produced TCR beta cDNA. Libraries for TCR beta were built through three nested multiplex PCR rounds, which together made up a slightly modified ARM-PCR procedure. It was with TRBV1-TRBV30 forward primers and a C-beta reverse primer that the first two PCR rounds were run, at around 11 cycles each. TCRdb called the multiplex PCR reads again in MiXCR, with one record for every CDR3 protein. Of about 330,000 distinct CDR3 sequences in the sample, less than 65% are singletons; the top ten hold roughly 6%. Sequencing was done on a sample of peripheral blood. Receptors were obtained from a man between 35 and 55 years old with primary liver carcinoma and hepatitis B virus infection.

The chain carries TRBV7-9 and TRBJ2-2; 8 bases align to TRBD1. Germline V lookup: CDR1 SEHNR, CDR2 FQNEAQ (reference sequence). With 5 bases clipped from V and 3 bases from J, the junction kept 8 bases outside the gene matches. This CDR3 contains 16 residues. CDR3 region: CASSKTGTGDTGELFF. CDR3 DNA sequence: TGTGCCAGCAGCAAAACCGGGACAGGTGACACCGGGGAGCTGTTTTTT.

This chain connects TRBV5-6 to TRBJ2-1, with 8 bases matching TRBD2. The germline CDR1 and CDR2 sequences are SGHDT and YYEEEE. Trimming at V came to 4 bases and at J to 6 bases, leaving 9 bases not matched to a gene. The CDR3 consists of 15 residues. DNA of the CDR3: TGTGCCAGCAGCCCCGGGACTAGGGTGGGCAATGAGCAGTTCTTC. It codes for CASSPGTRVGNEQFF.

The rearrangement uses TRBV19 and TRBJ2-4; D unresolved. The CDR3 runs to 14 residues. V was shortened by 6 bases and J by 12 bases, with 21 bases between the two germline ends. Germline V gene sequence: CDR1 LNHDA, CDR2 SQIVND (reference sequence). The CDR3 bases are TGTGCCAGTAGCGCCATGGGCAGGAGAGTTCATCAGTACTTC. Translated, it gives CASSAMGRRVHQYF.

The chain uses TRBV6-1 and TRBJ2-5, with D uncertain. The V end was cut by 8 bases, the J end by 6 bases, with 19 bases between. Per the germline V gene, CDR1 is MNHNS and CDR2 is SASEGT. This CDR3 region has 14 residues. CDR3 sequence: CASSIAGDSQTQYF. CDR3 nucleotide sequence: TGTGCCAGCTCCATAGCTGGAGACTCACAGACCCAGTACTTC.

This clonotype came up once. This may arise from a read error, as a much more abundant clone is one base away. J is TRBJ2-1 and V is TRBV12-3 or TRBV12-4; 8 bases are shared with TRBD2. The CDR3 extends over 18 amino acids. The CDR3 protein is CASGLASRTSGPYNEQFF. CDR3 DNA sequence: TGTGCCAGCGGTTTAGCCTCGAGAACTAGCGGCCCCTACAATGAGCAGTTCTTC.

The chain couples TRBV11-1 to TRBJ2-7; maybe TRBD1 (5 bases). Trimming pared 3 bases from V and 9 bases from J, leaving 15 bases between. CDR1 SGHAT and CDR2 FQDESV come from the germline V gene (reference sequence). The CDR3 runs 13 residues. CDR3 sequence reads: CASSFPGYAGQYF. CDR3 coding DNA: TGTGCCAGCAGCTTTCCAGGGTATGCCGGGCAGTACTTC. The full variable domain, completed using reference TRBV11-1 and TRBJ2-7, is EAEVAQSPRYKITEKSQAVAFWCDPISGHATLYWYRQILGQGPELLVQFQDESVVDDSQLPKDRFSAERLKGVDSTLKIQPAELGDSAMYLCASSFPGYAGQYFGPGTRLTVT.

As regards this clonotype: It is likely a read error, because the conserved phenylalanine at the end of the CDR3 is missing. The rearrangement links TRBV11-2 to TRBJ2-7, with 7 bases identical to TRBD2. CDR1 is SGHAT and CDR2 is FQNNGV in the germline V gene. The CDR3 loop spans 16 amino acids. Here the CDR3 reads CVSSLAPAGKVYEQYL. The CDR3 DNA follows: TGTGTCAGCAGCTTAGCCCCAGCGGGAAAAGTCTACGAGCAGTACTTA.

Notes on this clonotype: A single base separates this from a much larger clone, so it may be a read error. The chain carries TRBV6-6 and TRBJ2-3; no reliable D call. The CDR3 contains 15 residues. CDR1 and CDR2 from the germline V gene are MNHNY and SVGAGI (reference sequence). CDR3: CTSTPSGPSTDTQYF. CDR3 DNA: TGTACCAGCACTCCTTCCGGACCTAGCACAGATACGCAGTATTTT.

The rearrangement uses TRBV5-1 and TRBJ2-5; 8 bases align to TRBD1. The CDR3 runs to 15 residues. V shed 5 bases, J shed 0 bases, and the junction held 6 bases outside the gene matches. Germline CDR1 is SGHRS and CDR2 is YFSETQ. CDR3 sequence reads: CASSGRGQDQETQYF. The CDR3 DNA is TGCGCCAGCAGTGGCAGGGGACAGGACCAAGAGACCCAGTACTTC.

The CDR3 DNA sequence: TGTGCAAGCTGCTTAGGGGGGCGTATAGCTGGAAACACCATATATTTT. This gives the protein CASCLGGRIAGNTIYF. The V call is TRBV5-4, the J call TRBJ1-3, with D perhaps TRBD1 (6 bases). CDR3 size: 16 residues. Germline CDR1 is SGHNT and CDR2 is YYREEE (reference sequence). Using reference TRBV5-4 and TRBJ1-3 for the parts outside the CDR3, the full variable domain is ETGVTQSPTHLIKTRGQQVTLRCSSQSGHNTVSWYQQALGQGPQFIFQYYREEENGRGNFPPRFSGLQFPNYSSELNVNALELDDSALYLCASCLGGRIAGNTIYFGEGSWLTVV.

Comment on this clonotype: It may be a read error: a sequence one base away is much more abundant. The V call is TRBV4-3, the J call TRBJ2-1, with 9 positions matching TRBD2. CDR1 LGHNA and CDR2 YSLEER come from the germline V gene. This CDR3 region has 16 residues. The J segment lost 4 bases and the V segment lost 2 bases, leaving 6 bases of the junction unmatched. CDR3 nucleotides: TGCGCCAGCAGCCAAAGGCGGGAGGGGATATACAATGAGCAGTTCTTC. It is translated as CASSQRREGIYNEQFF.

This clonotype showed up just a few times. CDR3: CASSLSGTVNQPQHF. The CDR3 bases are TGTGCCAGCAGTTTAAGTGGGACGGTCAATCAGCCCCAGCATTTT. The chain joins TRBV28 to TRBJ1-5; TRBD1 is a possible D gene (5 bases). From germline, CDR1 is MDHEN and CDR2 SYDVKM. Trimming took off 2 bases at V and 3 bases at J, with 11 bases between the two ends. The CDR3 consists of 15 residues.